This TCR beta chain was captured by sequencing in a study of CD8 T cells in Susac syndrome. Study background: The Susac syndrome patients that were sequenced included more than 5 with active disease and roughly eight in remission.

V was pared by 2 bases and J by 4 bases, with 12 bases between. The CDR3 runs 15 residues. CDR1 and CDR2 from the germline V gene are MGHRA and YSYEKL. The study sequenced TCR beta in blood CD8+ and CD4+ T cells. Notes on this clonotype: What it recognizes is unknown.

RNA amounts of roughly 0.45 to 1 ug underwent reverse transcription with random hexamers. By means of immunoSEQ multiplex PCR, TCR beta CDR3 spanning 54 Vbeta and 13 Jbeta underwent amplification. TCRdb passed the immunoSEQ multiplex PCR reads through MiXCR, listing each CDR3 protein once. This sample has roughly 180,000 distinct CDR3 sequences; roughly 94% occur once, and the top ten carry more than 0.08%. General study findings and limits: Where Susac syndrome CD4+ T cell repertoires were concerned, no clonal expansion was evident.

Material for sequencing was CD4+ T cells from PBMCs. This TCR was sampled from a human donor with Susac syndrome. The chain uses TRBV4-1 and TRBJ2-1; TRBD1 might be the D (5 bases). CDR3 DNA: TGCGCCAGCAGCCAAACGACAGAGGAGTACAATGAGCAGTTCTTC. Translation gives CASSQTTEEYNEQFF.